The 2 T cell receptor beta chains in this list originate from one sample, sequenced in a study of blood T cell repertoires in COVID-19 (dated by TCRdb to 2019 to 2021). Receptor amplification or capture employed the immunoSEQ multiplex PCR assay. TCRdb's version of the immuneACCESS table is confined to in-frame rearrangements and falls short of the full clone set. An unresolved V gene accounts for under half of the shortfall where checked; the remainder is of unknown origin. A total of roughly 160,000 clones appear in this sample, around 83% of them only once. 1% to 1.2% of the sample is taken by the ten largest. The sample consisted of peripheral blood. These receptors came from a man aged 35 to 55 with acute or convalescent COVID-19.

The chain links TRBV30 to TRBJ1-1, with TRBD1 matching over 7 bases. The CDR3 sequence is 14 residues long. Germline CDR1 and CDR2: GTSNPN and SVGIG (reference sequence). V dropped 3 bases and J dropped 4; count of bases not matched to a gene: 8. Here the CDR3 reads CAWSQTGMVTEAFF. CDR3 DNA: TGTGCCTGGAGCCAGACAGGGATGGTCACTGAAGCTTTCTTT.

This chain joins TRBV6-5 and TRBJ2-2; D gene ambiguous. This CDR3 has 13 residues. Looked up from germline, CDR1 is MNHEY and CDR2 is SVGAGI. V lost 7 bases and J 6 bases, leaving 12 bases between the germline ends. The chain's CDR3 is CASTSRIAGELFF. The CDR3 DNA reads TGTGCCAGCACCTCTAGGATTGCCGGGGAGCTGTTTTTT.